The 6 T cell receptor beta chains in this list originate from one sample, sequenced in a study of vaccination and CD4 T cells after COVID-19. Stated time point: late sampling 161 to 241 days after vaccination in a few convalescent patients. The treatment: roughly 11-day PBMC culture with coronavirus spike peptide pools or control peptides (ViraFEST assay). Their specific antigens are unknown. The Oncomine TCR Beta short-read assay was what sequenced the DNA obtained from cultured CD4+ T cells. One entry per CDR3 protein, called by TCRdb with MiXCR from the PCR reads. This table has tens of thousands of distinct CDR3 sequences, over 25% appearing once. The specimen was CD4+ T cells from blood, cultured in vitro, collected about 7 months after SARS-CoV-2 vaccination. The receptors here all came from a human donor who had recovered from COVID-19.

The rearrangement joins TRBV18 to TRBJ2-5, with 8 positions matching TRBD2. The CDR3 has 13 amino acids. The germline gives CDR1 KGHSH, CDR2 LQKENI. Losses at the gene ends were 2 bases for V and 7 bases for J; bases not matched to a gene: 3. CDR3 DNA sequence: TGTGCCAGCTCACCAGGGACTAGAGGGACCCAGTACTTC. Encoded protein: CASSPGTRGTQYF.

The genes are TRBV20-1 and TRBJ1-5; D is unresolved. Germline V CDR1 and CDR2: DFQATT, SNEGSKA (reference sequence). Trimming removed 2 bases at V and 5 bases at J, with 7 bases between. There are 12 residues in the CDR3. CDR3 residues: CSARTGDQPQHF. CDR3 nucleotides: TGCAGTGCTAGAACCGGGGATCAGCCCCAGCATTTT.

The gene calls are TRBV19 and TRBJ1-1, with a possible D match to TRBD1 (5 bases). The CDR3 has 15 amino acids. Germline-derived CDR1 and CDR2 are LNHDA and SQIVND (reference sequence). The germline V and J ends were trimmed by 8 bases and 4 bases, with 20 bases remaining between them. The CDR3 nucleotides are TGTGCCAGTCGCGTTGGAGCAGGGCGGGTCACTGAAGCTTTCTTT. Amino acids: CASRVGAGRVTEAFF.

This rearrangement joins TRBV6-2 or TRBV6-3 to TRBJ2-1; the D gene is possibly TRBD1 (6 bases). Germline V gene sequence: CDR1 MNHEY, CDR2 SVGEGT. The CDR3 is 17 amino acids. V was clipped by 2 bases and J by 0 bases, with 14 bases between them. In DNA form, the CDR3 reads TGTGCCAGCAGTTACGGGGGCATGATCCACTCCTACAATGAGCAGTTCTTC. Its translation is CASSYGGMIHSYNEQFF.

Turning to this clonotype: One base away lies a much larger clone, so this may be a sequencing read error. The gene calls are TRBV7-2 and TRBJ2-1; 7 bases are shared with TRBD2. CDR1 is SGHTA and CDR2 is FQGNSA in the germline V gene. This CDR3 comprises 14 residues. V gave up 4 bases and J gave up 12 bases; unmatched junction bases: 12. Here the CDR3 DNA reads TGTGCCAGCAGCTCCATCGGCGGGGGTACGGTGCAGTTCTTC. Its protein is CASSSIGGGTVQFF.

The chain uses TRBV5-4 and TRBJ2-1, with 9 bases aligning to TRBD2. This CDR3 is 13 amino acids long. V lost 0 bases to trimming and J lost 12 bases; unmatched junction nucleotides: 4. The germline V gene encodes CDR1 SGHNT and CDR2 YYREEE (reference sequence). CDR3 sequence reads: CASSLGGGEVQFF. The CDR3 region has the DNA TGTGCCAGCAGCTTGGGCGGGGGGGAGGTGCAGTTCTTC.